One sample yielded the 16 T cell receptor beta chains listed below, sequenced in a study of graft-versus-host responses after intestinal transplantation. Clones were read by immunoSEQ multiplex PCR, and TCRdb kept only the in-frame ones, dropping some. Of under 80,000 clones listed, around 92% are singletons. Material: PBMCs, obtained 98 days after intestinal transplantation. The receptors shown here come from a human patient who received an intestinal transplant, so some T cells may come from the graft donor.

The gene calls are TRBV4-1 and TRBJ1-6; no clear D gene. V gave up 1 base and J gave up 4 bases, with 11 bases separating them. The CDR3 contains 16 residues. Germline assignment: CDR1 MGHRA and CDR2 YSYEKL. In DNA form, the CDR3 reads TGCGCCAGCAGCCAAGCCCTCTCCCCTTATAATTCACCCCTCCACTTT. Amino acid sequence: CASSQALSPYNSPLHF.

The chain joins TRBV15 to TRBJ2-1; TRBD2 matches 8 bases. V dropped 2 bases and J dropped 9; count of bases not matched to a gene: 9. Germline V lookup: CDR1 LNHNV, CDR2 YYDKDF (reference sequence). The length of the CDR3 is 15 residues. The CDR3 region has the DNA TGTGCCACCAGCAGACCGGGACTAGGCGGTAGTGAGCAGTTCTTC. It specifies CATSRPGLGGSEQFF.

The CDR3 loop reads CASSSGQGANEKLFF. CDR3 DNA sequence: TGTGCCAGTAGTTCCGGACAGGGAGCTAATGAAAAACTGTTTTTT. V and J are TRBV19 and TRBJ1-4, with 8 bases fitting TRBD1. V dropped 5 bases and J dropped 3; count of bases not matched to a gene: 5. CDR3 size: 15 residues. Germline V gives CDR1 LNHDA, CDR2 SQIVND (reference sequence).

The chain has TRBV6-6 and TRBJ2-5; possible D gene TRBD2, 6 bases. The CDR3 length is 15 residues. The germline CDR1 and CDR2 sequences are MNHNY and SVGAGI (reference sequence). V lost 0 bases, J lost 4 bases, and 12 bases lay in between. CDR3 protein: CASSYSILARETQYF. The CDR3, as DNA: TGTGCCAGCAGTTACTCGATACTAGCCCGAGAGACCCAGTACTTC.

V usage is TRBV11-3 and J usage is TRBJ2-7, with TRBD1 matching over 7 bases. The CDR3 length is 14 residues. The V gene's germline CDR1 is SGHNT and CDR2 YENEEA. With V trimmed by 3 bases and J by 3 bases, 5 bases remained unmatched. The CDR3 reads CASSFGGQIYEQYF. The CDR3 DNA reads TGTGCCAGCAGCTTTGGGGGACAGATCTACGAGCAGTACTTC.

The V call is TRBV9, the J call TRBJ2-7; 9 nucleotides agree with TRBD1. V gave up 4 bases and J gave up 1 base; unmatched junction bases: 9. CDR1 and CDR2 from the germline V gene are SGDLS and YYNGEE. There are 16 residues in the CDR3. This CDR3 is CASSPSSGTGSYEQYF. The CDR3 DNA follows: TGTGCCAGCAGCCCTTCCTCCGGGACAGGGTCCTACGAGCAGTACTTC.

This chain joins TRBV27 and TRBJ2-1; 7 positions agree with TRBD1. Germline values: CDR1 MNHEY, CDR2 SMNVEV (reference sequence). This CDR3 is built from 16 residues. The junction had 10 bases not matched to a gene; V was cut back by 5 bases and J by 3 bases. For the CDR3, the DNA is TGTGCCAGCAGTAAACCCGGGACAGAGGGCTACAATGAGCAGTTCTTC. Its protein is CASSKPGTEGYNEQFF.

The chain has TRBV19 and TRBJ2-3; D remains ambiguous. The CDR3 has 10 amino acids. Deletions cut 7 bases from V and 2 bases from J, with 1 base between. The germline CDR1 and CDR2 sequences are LNHDA and SQIVND (reference sequence). CDR3 coding DNA: TGTGCCAGTATCACAGATACGCAGTATTTT. This translates into CASITDTQYF. The full variable domain, its missing parts supplied by reference TRBV19 and TRBJ2-3, is DGGITQSPKYLFRKEGQNVTLSCEQNLNHDAMYWYRQDPGQGLRLIYYSQIVNDFQKGDIAEGYSVSREKKESFPLTVTSAQKNPTAFYLCASITDTQYFGPGTRLTVL.

The gene calls are TRBV27 and TRBJ2-7; 10 positions match TRBD2. Germline V CDR1 and CDR2: MNHEY, SMNVEV (reference sequence). V lost 0 bases and J lost 3; bases outside the gene matches: 2. The CDR3 has 15 amino acids. The CDR3 DNA sequence: TGTGCCAGCAGTTTATCGAAGCGGGAGGGCTACGAGCAGTACTTC. Translated, it gives CASSLSKREGYEQYF.

V and J are TRBV7-9 and TRBJ2-3; D is uncertain. This CDR3 is built from 16 residues. Trimming shortened V by 0 bases and J by 2 bases, and 12 bases separated the two germline ends. From germline, CDR1 is SEHNR and CDR2 FQNEAQ (reference sequence). The CDR3: CASSLAGRNFTDTQYF. CDR3 nucleotides: TGTGCCAGCAGCTTAGCCGGGCGGAACTTCACAGATACGCAGTATTTT.

The CDR3 loop is CASSEQGRGELFF. CDR3 coding DNA: TGTGCCAGCAGTGAACAGGGGCGGGGGGAGCTGTTTTTT. The chain joins TRBV6-1 to TRBJ2-2; possibly TRBD1 for D (6 bases). Germline V lookup: CDR1 MNHNS, CDR2 SASEGT. This CDR3 is built from 13 residues. Trimming removed 2 bases from V and 8 bases from J, with 9 bases in between.

The chain recombines TRBV28 with TRBJ1-5; possibly TRBD1 for D (5 bases). Germline assignment: CDR1 MDHEN and CDR2 SYDVKM. This CDR3 spans 14 amino acids. The V gene lost 2 bases and the J gene lost 6 bases, with 11 bases spanning the gap. CDR3 sequence reads: CASSLEGAGQPQHF. The CDR3, as DNA: TGTGCCAGCAGTTTAGAAGGGGCGGGTCAGCCCCAGCATTTT. Variable domain in full (rest from reference TRBV28 and TRBJ1-5): DVKVTQSSRYLVKRTGEKVFLECVQDMDHENMFWYRQDPGLGLRLIYFSYDVKMKEKGDIPEGYSVSREKKERFSLILESASTNQTSMYLCASSLEGAGQPQHFGDGTRLSIL.

V usage is TRBV5-1 and J usage is TRBJ1-4; TRBD1 agrees at 9 bases. Germline V gene data show CDR1 as SGHRS and CDR2 as YFSETQ. The CDR3 has 16 amino acids. The V and J ends lost 0 bases and 8 bases, in that order; junction bases with no gene match: 8. DNA of the CDR3: TGCGCCAGCAGCTTGGGGCCCTACAGGGGGCACGAAAAACTGTTTTTT. This sequence encodes CASSLGPYRGHEKLFF.

A single count supports this clone. The chain is built from TRBV13 and TRBJ2-2; D might be TRBD1 (6 bases). Germline loops: CDR1 PRHDT, CDR2 FYEKMQ (reference sequence). This CDR3 contains 16 residues. V was cut by 5 bases and J by 3 bases, with 16 bases left in between. The CDR3 sequence: CASSGYREGDTGELFF. The DNA for the CDR3 is TGTGCCAGCAGCGGTTACAGGGAAGGCGACACCGGGGAGCTGTTTTTT. Full variable domain (outside the CDR3, taken from reference TRBV13 and TRBJ2-2): AAGVIQSPRHLIKEKRETATLKCYPIPRHDTVYWYQQGPGQDPQFLISFYEKMQSDKGSIPDRFSAQQFSDYHSELNMSSLELGDSALYFCASSGYREGDTGELFFGEGSRLTVL.

The V call is TRBV27, the J call TRBJ2-2; TRBD2 aligns across 9 bases. This CDR3 is 16 amino acids long. Germline V gives CDR1 MNHEY, CDR2 SMNVEV (reference sequence). With 4 bases clipped from V and 7 bases from J, the junction kept 10 bases outside the gene matches. The CDR3 nucleotides are TGTGCCAGCAGTTCGCTCCTAGCGGGAAGCGTCGGGGAGCTGTTTTTT. Protein product: CASSSLLAGSVGELFF.

The chain recombines TRBV6-5 with TRBJ1-2; D is unclear. The V end was cut by 5 bases, the J end by 7 bases, with 14 bases between. The CDR3 is made up of 13 amino acids. Germline values: CDR1 MNHEY, CDR2 SVGAGI. DNA for the CDR3: TGTGCCAGCAGTCGGACGGGTGCCCCTGGCTACACCTTC. Translating it yields CASSRTGAPGYTF.